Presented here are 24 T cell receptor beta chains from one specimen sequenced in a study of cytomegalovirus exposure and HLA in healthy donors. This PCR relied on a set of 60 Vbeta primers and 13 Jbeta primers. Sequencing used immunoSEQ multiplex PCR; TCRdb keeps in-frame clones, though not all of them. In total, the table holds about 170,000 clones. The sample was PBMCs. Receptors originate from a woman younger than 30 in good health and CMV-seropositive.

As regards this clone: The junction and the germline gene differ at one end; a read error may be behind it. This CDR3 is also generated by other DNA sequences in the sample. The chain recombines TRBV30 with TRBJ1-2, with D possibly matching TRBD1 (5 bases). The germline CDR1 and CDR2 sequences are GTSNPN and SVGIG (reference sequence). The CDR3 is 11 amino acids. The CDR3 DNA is TGTGCCTGGAGGGGCTTACAGGCCACCGACTTC. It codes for CAWRGLQATDF.

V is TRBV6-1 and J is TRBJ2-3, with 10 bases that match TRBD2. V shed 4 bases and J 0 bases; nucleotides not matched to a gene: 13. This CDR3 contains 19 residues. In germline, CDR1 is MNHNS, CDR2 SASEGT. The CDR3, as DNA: TGTGCCAGCAGTGCCTCTCTTTTTTTAGCGGGGGGTAGCACAGATACGCAGTATTTT. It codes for CASSASLFLAGGSTDTQYF.

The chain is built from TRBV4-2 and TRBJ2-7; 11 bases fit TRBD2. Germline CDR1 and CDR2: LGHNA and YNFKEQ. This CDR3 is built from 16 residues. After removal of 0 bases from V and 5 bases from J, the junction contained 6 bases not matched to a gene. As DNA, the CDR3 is TGTGCCAGCAGCCAAGAGGGGACTAGCGGAGAGAACGAGCAGTACTTC. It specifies CASSQEGTSGENEQYF.

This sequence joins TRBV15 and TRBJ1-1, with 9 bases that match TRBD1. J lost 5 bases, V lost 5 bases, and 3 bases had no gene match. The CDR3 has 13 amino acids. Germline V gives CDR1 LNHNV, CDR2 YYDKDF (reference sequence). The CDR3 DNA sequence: TGTGCCACCAGCGGACAGGGGAAAACTGAAGCTTTCTTT. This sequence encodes CATSGQGKTEAFF.

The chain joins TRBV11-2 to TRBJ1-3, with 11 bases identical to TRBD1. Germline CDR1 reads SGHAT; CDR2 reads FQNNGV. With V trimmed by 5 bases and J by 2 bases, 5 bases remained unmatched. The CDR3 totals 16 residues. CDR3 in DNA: TGTGCCAGCAGCCTTGGGACAGGGGGAACTGGAAACACCATATATTTT. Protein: CASSLGTGGTGNTIYF.

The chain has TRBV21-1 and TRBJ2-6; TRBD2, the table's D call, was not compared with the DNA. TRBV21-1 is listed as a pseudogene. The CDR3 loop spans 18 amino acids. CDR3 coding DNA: TGTGCCAGCAGCAGATGTCGCAAGAGGAACTCTGGGGCCAACGTCCTGACTTTC. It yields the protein CASSRCRKRNSGANVLTF.

The CDR3 region is CASSQEGGASYNEQFF. The CDR3 nucleotides are TGTGCCAGCAGCCAAGAGGGGGGGGCCTCCTACAATGAGCAGTTCTTC. The chain is built from TRBV4-2 and TRBJ2-1; D possibly corresponds to TRBD2 (7 bases). Germline V lookup: CDR1 LGHNA, CDR2 YNFKEQ. Trimming removed 0 bases from V and 0 bases from J, with 9 bases in between. The CDR3 has 16 amino acids.

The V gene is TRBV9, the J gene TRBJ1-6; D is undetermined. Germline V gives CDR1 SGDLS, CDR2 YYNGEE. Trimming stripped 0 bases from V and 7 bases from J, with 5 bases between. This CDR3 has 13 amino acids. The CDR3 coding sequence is TGTGCCAGCAGCGTAGCCAGGAATTCACCCCTCCACTTT. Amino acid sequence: CASSVARNSPLHF.

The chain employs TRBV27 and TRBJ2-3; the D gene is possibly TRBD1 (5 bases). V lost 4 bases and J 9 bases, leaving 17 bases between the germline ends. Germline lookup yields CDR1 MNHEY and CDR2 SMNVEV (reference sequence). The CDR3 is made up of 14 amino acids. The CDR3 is CASSSRRTPGTQYF. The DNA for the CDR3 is TGTGCCAGCAGTTCGAGACGAACCCCAGGGACGCAGTATTTT.

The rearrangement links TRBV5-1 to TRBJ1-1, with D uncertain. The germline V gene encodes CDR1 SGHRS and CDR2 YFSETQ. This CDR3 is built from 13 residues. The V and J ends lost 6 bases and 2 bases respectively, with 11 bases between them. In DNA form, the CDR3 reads TGCGCCAGCACGAATAGCCTTAACACTGAAGCTTTCTTT. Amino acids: CASTNSLNTEAFF.

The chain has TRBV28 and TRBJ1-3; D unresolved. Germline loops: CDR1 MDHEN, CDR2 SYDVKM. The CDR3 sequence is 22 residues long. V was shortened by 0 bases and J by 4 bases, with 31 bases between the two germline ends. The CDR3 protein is CASSLWAGFRDRIMTEGNTIYF. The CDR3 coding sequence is TGTGCCAGCAGTTTATGGGCGGGTTTTCGGGATAGAATAATGACCGAGGGAAACACCATATATTTT. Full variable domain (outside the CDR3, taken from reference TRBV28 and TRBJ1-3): DVKVTQSSRYLVKRTGEKVFLECVQDMDHENMFWYRQDPGLGLRLIYFSYDVKMKEKGDIPEGYSVSREKKERFSLILESASTNQTSMYLCASSLWAGFRDRIMTEGNTIYFGEGSWLTVV.

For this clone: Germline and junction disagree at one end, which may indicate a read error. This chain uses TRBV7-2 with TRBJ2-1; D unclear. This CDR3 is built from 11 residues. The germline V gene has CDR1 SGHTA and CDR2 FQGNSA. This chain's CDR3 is CASRGSGPKLF. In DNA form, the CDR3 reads TGTGCCAGCAGGGGTAGTGGGCCCAAGCTCTTC. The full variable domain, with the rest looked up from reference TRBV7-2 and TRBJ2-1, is GAGVSQSPSNKVTEKGKDVELRCDPISGHTALYWYRQSLGQGLEFLIYFQGNSAPDKSGLPSDRFSAERTGGSVSTLTIQRTQQEDSAVYLCASRGSGPKLFGPGTRLTVL.

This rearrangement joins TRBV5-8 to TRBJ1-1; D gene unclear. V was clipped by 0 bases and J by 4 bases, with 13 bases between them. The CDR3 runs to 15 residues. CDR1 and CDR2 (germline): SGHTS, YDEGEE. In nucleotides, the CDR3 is TGTGCCAGCAGCTTGGTAGGTTTAAGCGTCACTGAAGCTTTCTTT. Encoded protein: CASSLVGLSVTEAFF.

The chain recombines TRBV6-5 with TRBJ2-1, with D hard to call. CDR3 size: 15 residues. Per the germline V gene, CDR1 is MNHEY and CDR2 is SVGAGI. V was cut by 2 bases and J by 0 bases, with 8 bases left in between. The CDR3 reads CASSYGLYSYNEQFF. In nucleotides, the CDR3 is TGTGCCAGCAGTTACGGGCTTTACTCCTACAATGAGCAGTTCTTC.

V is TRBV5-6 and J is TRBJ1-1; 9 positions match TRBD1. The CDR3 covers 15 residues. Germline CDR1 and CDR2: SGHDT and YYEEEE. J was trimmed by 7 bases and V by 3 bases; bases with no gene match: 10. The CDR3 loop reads CASSSQGTGPLEAFF. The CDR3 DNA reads TGTGCCAGCAGCTCTCAAGGGACAGGGCCCCTTGAAGCTTTCTTT.

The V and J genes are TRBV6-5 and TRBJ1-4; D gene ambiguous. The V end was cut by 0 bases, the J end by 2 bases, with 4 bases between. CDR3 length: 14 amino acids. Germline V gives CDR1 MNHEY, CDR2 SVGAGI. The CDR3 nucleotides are TGTGCCAGCAGTTACTCACAGACTAATGAAAAACTGTTTTTT. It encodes CASSYSQTNEKLFF.

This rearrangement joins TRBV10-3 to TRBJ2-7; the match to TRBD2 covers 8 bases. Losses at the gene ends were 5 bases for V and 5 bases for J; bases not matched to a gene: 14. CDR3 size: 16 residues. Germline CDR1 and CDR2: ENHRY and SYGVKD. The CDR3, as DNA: TGTGCCATCAGTAACTTTATTGGGACTAGTAGCGACGAGCAGTACTTC. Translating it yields CAISNFIGTSSDEQYF.

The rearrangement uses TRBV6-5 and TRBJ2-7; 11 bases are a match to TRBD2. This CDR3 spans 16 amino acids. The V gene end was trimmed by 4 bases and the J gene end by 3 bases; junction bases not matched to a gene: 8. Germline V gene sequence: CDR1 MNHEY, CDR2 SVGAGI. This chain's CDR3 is CASSFASLAGGYEQYF. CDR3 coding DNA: TGTGCCAGCAGTTTTGCTTCTCTAGCGGGAGGCTACGAGCAGTACTTC.

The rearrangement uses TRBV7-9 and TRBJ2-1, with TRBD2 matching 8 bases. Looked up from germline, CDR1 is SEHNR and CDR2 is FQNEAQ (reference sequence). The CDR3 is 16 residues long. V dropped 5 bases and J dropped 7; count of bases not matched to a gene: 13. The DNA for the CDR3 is TGTGCCAGCAGCCCCCCCCGCGGGGGGACGACTAATGAGCAGTTCTTC. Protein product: CASSPPRGGTTNEQFF. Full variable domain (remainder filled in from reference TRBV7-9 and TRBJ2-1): DTGVSQNPRHKITKRGQNVTFRCDPISEHNRLYWYRQTLGQGPEFLTYFQNEAQLEKSRLLSDRFSAERPKGSFSTLEIQRTEQGDSAMYLCASSPPRGGTTNEQFFGPGTRLTVL.

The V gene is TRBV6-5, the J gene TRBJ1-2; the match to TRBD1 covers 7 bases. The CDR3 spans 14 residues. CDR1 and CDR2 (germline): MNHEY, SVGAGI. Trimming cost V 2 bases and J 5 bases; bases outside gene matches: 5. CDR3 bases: TGTGCCAGCAGTTACACGACAGGGAGATATGGCTACACCTTC. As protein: CASSYTTGRYGYTF.

The CDR3 DNA sequence: TGTGCCAGCAGTGAAATAGCTCGATCTGGTCAGCCCCAGCATTTT. Translated: CASSEIARSGQPQHF. The chain is built from TRBV2 and TRBJ1-5, with unresolved D. The germline V gene encodes CDR1 SNHLY and CDR2 FYNNEI. Trimming cost V 2 bases and J 6 bases, with 14 bases left between them. This CDR3 region has 15 residues.

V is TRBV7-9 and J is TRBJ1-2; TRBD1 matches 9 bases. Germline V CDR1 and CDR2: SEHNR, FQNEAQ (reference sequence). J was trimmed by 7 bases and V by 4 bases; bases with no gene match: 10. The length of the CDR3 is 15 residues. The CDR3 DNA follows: TGTGCCAGCAGCTCGCGGCCCGGGACAGGGTTTGGCTACACCTTC. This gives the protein CASSSRPGTGFGYTF.

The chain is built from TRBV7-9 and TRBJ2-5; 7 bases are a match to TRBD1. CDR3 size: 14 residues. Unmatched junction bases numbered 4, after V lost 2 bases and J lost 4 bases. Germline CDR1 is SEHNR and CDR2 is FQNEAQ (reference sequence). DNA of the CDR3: TGTGCCAGCAGCTTAAACCAGGGGGTAGAGACCCAGTACTTC. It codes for CASSLNQGVETQYF.

CDR3 region: CSVVTGGGEAFF. The CDR3 nucleotides are TGCAGCGTTGTGACGGGGGGAGGTGAAGCTTTCTTT. The chain is built from TRBV29-1 and TRBJ1-1; a possible D gene is TRBD1 (5 bases). Trimming took 4 bases from V and 7 from J, leaving 13 bases between them. In germline, CDR1 is SQVTM, CDR2 ANQGSEA. This CDR3 spans 12 amino acids.